Presented here are 8 T cell receptor beta chains from one specimen sequenced in a study of blood T cell repertoires in COVID-19. Assay used: immunoSEQ multiplex PCR; TCRdb lists only in-frame clones, some missing. In the table there are approximately 270,000 clones, 85% to 90% of which are singletons. The sequenced sample consisted of peripheral blood. These receptors were taken from an elderly man with acute or convalescent COVID-19.

Turning to this clone: This specimen includes other DNA sequences encoding the same CDR3. This sequence joins TRBV18 and TRBJ2-5; TRBD2 might be the D (6 bases). This CDR3 spans 13 amino acids. V lost 3 bases to trimming and J lost 5 bases, with 10 bases between them. Germline loops: CDR1 KGHSH, CDR2 LQKENI. Here the CDR3 DNA reads TGTGCCAGCTCACCGGGACTGGGGGAGACCCAGTACTTC. Encoded protein: CASSPGLGETQYF.

This chain uses TRBV5-6 with TRBJ1-5, with D possibly TRBD1 on 6 matching bases. The length of the CDR3 is 16 residues. Looked up from germline, CDR1 is SGHDT and CDR2 is YYEEEE. The V gene lost 4 bases and the J gene lost 6 bases, with 20 bases spanning the gap. This CDR3 is CASSRTRAGESQPQHF. CDR3 coding DNA: TGTGCCAGCAGCAGAACAAGGGCAGGGGAGAGTCAGCCCCAGCATTTT.

This rearrangement joins TRBV21-1 to TRBJ1-6; the DNA was not used to check the table's D call, TRBD1. TRBV21-1 is a pseudogene locus. This CDR3 is built from 14 residues. The CDR3 DNA follows: TGTGCCAGCACCTTACCAGGGCCCCAAGCACCCCTCCACTTT. It translates to CASTLPGPQAPLHF.

This clone is a singleton in its sample. The genes are TRBV27 and TRBJ2-4; D is possibly TRBD1 (6 bases). Germline-derived CDR1 and CDR2 are MNHEY and SMNVEV (reference sequence). Trimming took 3 bases from V and 0 from J, leaving 12 bases between them. This CDR3 contains 16 residues. In DNA form, the CDR3 reads TGTGCCAGCAGTTTTGGGCAGGGGCTAGCCAAAAACATTCAGTACTTC. This codes for CASSFGQGLAKNIQYF.

This chain joins TRBV18 and TRBJ2-5; D remains unclear. The V gene's germline CDR1 is KGHSH and CDR2 LQKENI. This CDR3 is built from 13 residues. Trimming shortened V by 0 bases and J by 5 bases, and 7 bases separated the two germline ends. The CDR3 sequence: CASSPPVEETQYF. In nucleotides, the CDR3 is TGTGCCAGCTCACCACCTGTCGAGGAGACCCAGTACTTC.

This chain joins TRBV28 and TRBJ2-7; the D gene is possibly TRBD2 (6 bases). The CDR3 runs 16 residues. CDR1 and CDR2 from the germline V gene are MDHEN and SYDVKM. Trimming took off 5 bases at V and 2 bases at J, with 19 bases between the two ends. The CDR3 sequence: CASSPLTRGGAYEQYF. The CDR3 coding sequence is TGTGCCAGCAGTCCCTTGACTAGGGGCGGGGCCTACGAGCAGTACTTC.

This clone came up a few times. The genes are TRBV12-3 or TRBV12-4 and TRBJ1-1; D gene uncertain. This CDR3 spans 12 amino acids. V lost 3 bases, J lost 6 bases, and 8 bases lay in between. The CDR3: CASSLGSPEAFF. DNA of the CDR3: TGTGCCAGCAGTTTGGGCAGCCCTGAAGCTTTCTTT.

This chain links TRBV6-2 or TRBV6-3 with TRBJ2-1, with TRBD1 as a possible D gene (6 bases). Germline V gene lookup returns CDR1 MNHEY and CDR2 SVGEGT. V was shortened by 2 bases and J by 9 bases, with 20 bases between the two germline ends. The CDR3 is 16 amino acids. The CDR3 protein is CASSYPLGAPWGEQFF. CDR3 sequence (DNA): TGTGCCAGCAGTTACCCCTTGGGGGCGCCCTGGGGTGAGCAGTTCTTC.